This T cell receptor (beta chain) is from a study of blood T cell repertoires in COVID-19. Overall study: The study drew acute and convalescent COVID-19 samples from the United States, Italy and Spain. PBMCs, B-cell-depleted T cells, or T cells provided the cDNA or gDNA that made up the material.

In the original analysis: For nucleated cells, counts were estimated from reference gene primer amplification. Using immunoSEQ multiplex PCR, the repertoire was profiled, and TCRdb retains in-frame clones only, with some absent. V and J calls and clone size are those listed in that table; D and trimming were worked out from the DNA. The table has approximately 110,000 clones, approximately 86% seen once; the top ten hold 3.5% to 5.5%. Notes on this clone: This sample includes further DNA sequences coding for the same CDR3.

This CDR3 is 14 amino acids long. CDR1 and CDR2 (germline): LGHDT, YNNKEL (reference sequence). Between the trimmed V and J ends, which lost 4 bases and 4 bases, there was a span of 13 bases. The sample comprised peripheral blood. The genes are TRBV3-1 (or the pseudogene TRBV3-2) and TRBJ1-1, with TRBD1 as a possible D gene (5 bases). The TCR was taken from a man aged 35-49 years with acute or convalescent COVID-19. Written as DNA, the CDR3 is TGTGCCAGCAGCCCCGGGGGGGACCGCACTGAAGCTTTCTTT. It codes for CASSPGGDRTEAFF.